This TCR beta chain was sequenced for a study of control samples from healthy donors and cancer patients. Germline V gene data show CDR1 as LGHDT and CDR2 as YNNKEL (reference sequence). V lost 6 bases and J lost 5; bases outside the gene matches: 11. This CDR3 is 15 amino acids long. Libraries were prepared by immunoSEQ multiplex PCR; TCRdb keeps only in-frame clonotypes and omits some of them. The sample records 150,000 to 200,000 clones, approximately 86% being singletons. This chain uses TRBV3-1 (or the pseudogene TRBV3-2) with TRBJ2-7, with 9 bases fitting TRBD1. The sequence was obtained from a woman aged 30 to 39 in good health. Sequencing was carried out using blood. In DNA form, the CDR3 reads TGTGCCAGCAGGGGCGCCGGGACAGGGATCAACGAGCAGTACTTC. It encodes CASRGAGTGINEQYF.